This passage covers 25 T cell receptor beta chains from one sample sequenced in a study of blood T cell repertoires in COVID-19. Using immunoSEQ multiplex PCR, the repertoire was profiled, and TCRdb retains in-frame clones only, with some absent. This table has about 200,000 clones, around 80% appearing once. Material for sequencing was peripheral blood. The receptors here all came from a human donor in a cohort sampled during active COVID-19.

V usage is TRBV7-3 and J usage is TRBJ2-2; 7 bases align to TRBD2. The CDR3 spans 13 residues. Trimming removed 10 bases from V and 5 bases from J; junction bases left unmatched: 7. Germline loops: CDR1 SGHTA, CDR2 FQGTGA. The CDR3 protein is CATGLGGTGELFF. The CDR3 bases are TGTGCCACCGGACTAGGAGGAACCGGGGAGCTGTTTTTT.

V gene TRBV28 combines with J gene TRBJ2-1; weak D call: TRBD2 (5 bases). The V gene lost 5 bases and the J gene lost 4 bases, with 12 bases spanning the gap. The CDR3 has 14 residues. Looked up from germline, CDR1 is MDHEN and CDR2 is SYDVKM. CDR3: CASSKRDLYNEQFF. CDR3 in DNA: TGTGCCAGCAGTAAACGGGATCTATACAATGAGCAGTTCTTC.

The chain carries TRBV3-1 (or the pseudogene TRBV3-2) and TRBJ2-5, with 8 bases that match TRBD2. In germline, CDR1 is LGHDT, CDR2 YNNKEL (reference sequence). This CDR3 comprises 16 residues. After removal of 6 bases from V and 1 base from J, the junction contained 10 bases not matched to a gene. For the CDR3, the DNA is TGTGCCAGCAGTCCCCCCCCCGCGGGAGGCCAAGAGACCCAGTACTTC. It encodes CASSPPPAGGQETQYF.

This clone was seen a few times. The chain links TRBV4-3 to TRBJ2-3; tentatively, D is TRBD2 (5 bases). Germline-derived CDR1 and CDR2 are LGHNA and YSLEER. The CDR3 is 16 amino acids. Trimming removed 0 bases at V and 1 base at J, with 11 bases between. CDR3 region: CASSQERRGRTDTQYF. In DNA, the CDR3 is TGCGCCAGCAGCCAAGAACGACGGGGTCGCACAGATACGCAGTATTTT.

The V gene is TRBV18, the J gene TRBJ2-1, with 12 nucleotides matching TRBD2. J gave up 6 bases and V 3 bases, and 9 bases lay outside the gene matches. CDR1 and CDR2 from the germline V gene are KGHSH and LQKENI. The CDR3 sequence is 17 residues long. CDR3 sequence (DNA): TGTGCCAGCTCACCCTTTCGACTAGCGGGAGATAGCAATGAGCAGTTCTTC. Translated: CASSPFRLAGDSNEQFF.

This clone was counted at least ten times. V usage is TRBV13 and J usage is TRBJ1-6, with a weak D call TRBD1 (5 bases). V dropped 0 bases and J dropped 7 bases, with 7 bases sitting between them. From germline, CDR1 is PRHDT and CDR2 FYEKMQ (reference sequence). This CDR3 region has 14 residues. CDR3 amino acids: CASSLGGANSPLHF. CDR3 DNA sequence: TGTGCCAGCAGCTTAGGAGGGGCGAATTCACCCCTCCACTTT. Full variable domain (outside the CDR3, taken from reference TRBV13 and TRBJ1-6): AAGVIQSPRHLIKEKRETATLKCYPIPRHDTVYWYQQGPGQDPQFLISFYEKMQSDKGSIPDRFSAQQFSDYHSELNMSSLELGDSALYFCASSLGGANSPLHFGNGTRLTVT.

This clone was counted once. This chain connects TRBV7-2 to TRBJ2-2; 8 bases are a match to TRBD2. The CDR3 loop spans 14 amino acids. The trim removed 6 bases at V and 5 bases at J, leaving 5 bases unmatched. CDR1 and CDR2 from the germline V gene are SGHTA and FQGNSA. The CDR3 nucleotides are TGTGCCAGCAGGCCCAGACTAGCGACCGGGGAGCTGTTTTTT. This codes for CASRPRLATGELFF.

The rearrangement uses TRBV6-5 and TRBJ1-2; 8 bases line up with TRBD1. V shed 2 bases and J 2 bases; nucleotides not matched to a gene: 7. The CDR3 is made up of 16 amino acids. Germline CDR1 is MNHEY and CDR2 is SVGAGI. CDR3 in amino acids: CASSYRGQERNYGYTF. The CDR3 DNA is TGTGCCAGCAGTTACCGGGGACAGGAGAGAAACTATGGCTACACCTTC.

The chain joins TRBV27 to TRBJ2-7; the match to TRBD1 covers 7 bases. This CDR3 region has 15 residues. V gave up 5 bases and J gave up 0 bases; unmatched junction bases: 7. Germline-derived CDR1 and CDR2 are MNHEY and SMNVEV (reference sequence). CDR3 sequence reads: CASSRDRDSSYEQYF. The CDR3 DNA reads as TGTGCCAGCAGTCGAGACAGGGACAGCTCCTACGAGCAGTACTTC.

This clone was counted between two and nine times. This chain uses TRBV7-9 with TRBJ1-1; D ambiguous. CDR3 length: 14 residues. V was cut by 1 base and J by 3 bases, with 9 bases left in between. Germline values: CDR1 SEHNR, CDR2 FQNEAQ (reference sequence). The CDR3 here is CASSLVSGDTEAFF. CDR3 nucleotide sequence: TGTGCCAGCAGCTTAGTTTCCGGGGACACTGAAGCTTTCTTT. Supplemented by reference TRBV7-9 and TRBJ1-1, the full variable domain reads DTGVSQNPRHKITKRGQNVTFRCDPISEHNRLYWYRQTLGQGPEFLTYFQNEAQLEKSRLLSDRFSAERPKGSFSTLEIQRTEQGDSAMYLCASSLVSGDTEAFFGQGTRLTVV.

The genes are TRBV12-3 or TRBV12-4 and TRBJ1-2, with D perhaps TRBD1 (6 bases). The CDR3 has 13 amino acids. Trimming shortened V by 3 bases and J by 4 bases, and 9 bases separated the two germline ends. In DNA form, the CDR3 reads TGTGCCAGCAGTTTGCAGGACAGCTATGGCTACACCTTC. Translation gives CASSLQDSYGYTF.

The chain employs TRBV3-1 (or the pseudogene TRBV3-2) and TRBJ1-5, with a tentative D call TRBD1 (6 bases). Looked up from germline, CDR1 is LGHDT and CDR2 is YNNKEL (reference sequence). The CDR3 has 14 amino acids. Trimming shortened V by 11 bases and J by 2 bases, and 16 bases separated the two germline ends. CDR3 coding DNA: TGTGCCCATGAGGAGGGGGGGTGCAATCAGCCCCAGCATTTT. Amino acid sequence: CAHEEGGCNQPQHF.

The V call is TRBV7-3, the J call TRBJ2-7; D ambiguous. Germline CDR1 is SGHTA and CDR2 is FQGTGA. The CDR3 runs to 12 residues. Trimming left V 4 bases short and J 5 bases short, with 9 bases between. The CDR3 region has the DNA TGTGCCAGCAGCTCGGGTTTGCACGAGCAGTACTTC. Its translation is CASSSGLHEQYF.

The CDR3 spells CASSSTDTDTQYF. CDR3 DNA: TGTGCCAGCAGTTCTACTGACACAGATACGCAGTATTTT. The rearrangement uses TRBV28 and TRBJ2-3; D unclear. There are 13 residues in the CDR3. Trimming took 4 bases from V and 2 from J, leaving 7 bases between them. Germline V gene lookup returns CDR1 MDHEN and CDR2 SYDVKM.

This clone was found a few times. The chain is built from TRBV5-6 and TRBJ2-7; 10 bases line up with TRBD1. Germline values: CDR1 SGHDT, CDR2 YYEEEE. This CDR3 spans 15 amino acids. Trimming cost V 1 base and J 3 bases; bases outside gene matches: 4. As DNA, the CDR3 is TGTGCCAGCAGCTTGTGGGACAGGGGATTCTACGAGCAGTACTTC. The encoded protein is CASSLWDRGFYEQYF.

The gene calls are TRBV3-1 (or the pseudogene TRBV3-2) and TRBJ2-1; TRBD2 is a possible D gene (7 bases). The V gene's germline CDR1 is LGHDT and CDR2 YNNKEL (reference sequence). This CDR3 has 17 residues. The V end was cut by 4 bases, the J end by 6 bases, with 22 bases between. CDR3 loop: CASSPWGPAGWVNEQFF. As DNA, the CDR3 is TGTGCCAGCAGCCCCTGGGGGCCAGCGGGATGGGTCAATGAGCAGTTCTTC.

In this sample, this clone turned up once. This chain links TRBV2 with TRBJ1-1; D call uncertain. With 7 bases removed from V and 5 bases from J, the gap between germline ends came to 14 bases. Per germline, CDR1 SNHLY and CDR2 FYNNEI. This CDR3 contains 13 residues. Here the CDR3 DNA reads TGTGCCAGCAACGCTGGTAGTTGGACTGAAGCTTTCTTT. This encodes CASNAGSWTEAFF.

CDR3 in amino acids: CASSHRGAGGIAYEQYF. Here the CDR3 DNA reads TGTGCCAGTAGCCACCGAGGGGCAGGGGGCATAGCCTACGAGCAGTACTTC. The chain combines TRBV19 with TRBJ2-7; 8 bases map to TRBD1. The CDR3 length is 17 residues. The trim removed 6 bases at V and 2 bases at J, leaving 15 bases unmatched. CDR1 and CDR2 from the germline V gene are LNHDA and SQIVND (reference sequence).

The chain combines TRBV5-1 with TRBJ2-7; TRBD1 aligns across 9 bases. V lost 0 bases to trimming and J lost 4 bases; unmatched junction nucleotides: 14. This CDR3 has 18 residues. CDR1 is SGHRS, CDR2 YFSETQ, per germline. CDR3 nucleotides: TGCGCCAGCAGCTTGGGAGGTGGTGTCGGGACAGGGTCGTACGAGCAGTACTTC. This translates into CASSLGGGVGTGSYEQYF. The full variable domain, rest sourced from reference TRBV5-1 and TRBJ2-7, is KAGVTQTPRYLIKTRGQQVTLSCSPISGHRSVSWYQQTPGQGLQFLFEYFSETQRNKGNFPGRFSGRQFSNSRSEMNVSTLELGDSALYLCASSLGGGVGTGSYEQYFGPGTRLTVT.

The genes are TRBV12-3 or TRBV12-4 and TRBJ1-1; D unresolved. V was shortened by 7 bases and J by 4 bases, with 13 bases between the two germline ends. The CDR3 is 13 residues long. This chain's CDR3 is CASTPGIVTEAFF. The CDR3, as DNA: TGTGCCAGCACCCCGGGGATAGTCACTGAAGCTTTCTTT.

Points on this clone: The same CDR3 also results from other DNA sequences found in this sample. The chain carries TRBV4-3 and TRBJ2-7; 11 nucleotides align to TRBD2. The CDR3 spans 16 residues. Losses at the gene ends were 3 bases for V and 0 bases for J; bases not matched to a gene: 4. In germline, CDR1 is LGHNA, CDR2 YSLEER. CDR3: CASSQGGTSGSYEQYF. Written as DNA, the CDR3 is TGCGCCAGCAGCCAGGGGGGGACTAGCGGCTCCTACGAGCAGTACTTC.

J is TRBJ2-3 and V is TRBV7-2; TRBD2 might be the D (6 bases). V was shortened by 6 bases and J by 0 bases, with 13 bases between the two germline ends. This CDR3 contains 15 residues. Germline V gene lookup returns CDR1 SGHTA and CDR2 FQGNSA. CDR3 DNA sequence: TGTGCCAGCAGTTTTAGCGGTCTTAGCACAGATACGCAGTATTTT. Encoded protein: CASSFSGLSTDTQYF.

The chain is built from TRBV2 and TRBJ1-1; TRBD1 aligns across 9 bases. The CDR3 consists of 13 residues. Germline loops: CDR1 SNHLY, CDR2 FYNNEI. The trim removed 7 bases at V and 5 bases at J, leaving 5 bases unmatched. CDR3: CASKRTGVTEAFF. The CDR3 DNA reads TGTGCCAGCAAGAGGACAGGGGTTACTGAAGCTTTCTTT.

The chain recombines TRBV28 with TRBJ2-7; tentatively, D is TRBD2 (6 bases). CDR3 size: 14 residues. Germline V gives CDR1 MDHEN, CDR2 SYDVKM. Trimming pared 7 bases from V and 4 bases from J, leaving 17 bases between. CDR3 protein: CASTPGLMRYEQYF. In DNA, the CDR3 is TGTGCCAGCACCCCGGGACTGATGAGATACGAGCAGTACTTC.

The chain has TRBV7-2 and TRBJ1-4, with D possibly TRBD1 on 5 matching bases. Trimming removed 2 bases at V and 5 bases at J, with 9 bases between. Looked up from germline, CDR1 is SGHTA and CDR2 is FQGNSA. This CDR3 comprises 14 residues. For the CDR3, the DNA is TGTGCCAGCAGCTTACAAAGGGGAAATGAAAAACTGTTTTTT. Amino acids: CASSLQRGNEKLFF.